This T cell receptor beta chain was found in a study of long-term antiretroviral therapy in people with HIV. Looking at the study overall: The 2015 recommendation for immediate ART came about a decade after the earliest samples. The study, taken as a whole, reports: Blood in the study was drawn between the mid-2000s and the late 2010s, possibly under older ART regimens, which may be less effective than current ones.

The CDR3 sequence is 15 residues long. Germline V gene data show CDR1 as SGHDN and CDR2 as FVKESK. V lost 5 bases to trimming and J lost 1 base, with 14 bases between them. They ran version v3.0 of the immunoSEQ assay at survey level. Repertoires were generated with immunoSEQ multiplex PCR, while TCRdb's copy carries only in-frame clones and drops some. Of about 23,000 clones listed, 83% are singletons. This clone was detected only a few times. As yet, its antigen is unknown. This specimen consisted of unsorted PBMCs, obtained 0.4 years after starting antiretroviral therapy. The V and J genes are TRBV14 and TRBJ1-2; tentative D call: TRBD1 (6 bases). The receptor was derived from a man between 45 and 60 years old with HIV. The CDR3 region is CASSEGHSFNYGYTF. CDR3 DNA: TGTGCCAGCAGCGAGGGACACTCTTTTAACTATGGCTACACCTTC.